One T cell receptor (beta chain) is described in this entry. It lacks a known antigen. The sample holds no much larger clone one base away, and base qualities are not on file. Inclusive of the bounding cysteine and phenylalanine, the CDR3 is 17 residues long. The read is trimmed to its CDR3 DNA, 51 bases read in frame from base 1. The CDR1 and CDR2 encoded by the germline V gene are SGHVS and FQNEAQ. V and J are truncated by 1 base and 0 bases respectively, leaving an intervening sequence of 16 bases. The CDR3 regions of human TCRbeta chains were analyzed by immunosequencing. On the study's bioinformatics: TCRs in the repertoires were compared against a reference library of SARS-CoV-2-specific TCRs that had been generated with the MIRA antigen-specificity platform. Breadth was defined as the fraction of unique TCRs that were SARS-CoV-2-associated, and depth was defined as the fraction of total T cells that were SARS-CoV-2-associated. Each spike-specific TCR was assigned to its reactive spike region and to a CD4 or CD8 class using the MIRA data. Log10-transformed breadth and depth values were compared by one-way ANOVA with Sidak's multiple comparisons tests. Entries here come from immuneACCESS through TCRdb and include only in-frame sequences with V and J called. Some clones fail to appear in such tables; in the studies checked, an unresolved V gene covers under half of the shortfall, and the cause of the remainder is unknown. V and J calls and clone size are copied from that table; D and trimming were computed from the DNA. The sample table contains around 200,000 clones; only one count was recorded for about nine tenths of them. The ten largest account for roughly 0.99% of the sample.

This sample stems from a study of T cell responses to AZD1222 COVID-19 vaccine (TCRdb year 2021). Background for the entire study: AZD1222 recipients whose second dose came at about 4 weeks and those whose second dose came at about 12 weeks were combined into one group, since spike-specific TCR depth and breadth did not differ between the two schedules. TCR sequencing covered some 250 trial participants: about 210 given two doses of AZD1222 and 26 given two doses of MenACWY control vaccine. Trial participants were enrolled into age subgroups of 18-55, 56-69 and 70-plus years, which contained approximately 150, 28 and 58 TCR-sequenced participants, respectively.

On the study overall, not on this receptor specifically: Participants were mostly white British and included more females than males, and it was suggested by the authors that clonal diversity may have been underestimated. CD4 TCRs associated with the vaccine covered the entire spike protein, and the dominant responses were in regions 160-218 and 743-854. Only five to seven AZD1222 recipients were SARS-CoV-2 seropositive at baseline, limiting conclusions about previously exposed vaccinees. No day 14 peak-response samples were available, so repertoires were characterized only after the peak T cell response. A significant rise in spike-specific TCR breadth and depth was observed after two AZD1222 doses relative to day 0 and relative to MenACWY recipients. Epitopes outside the regions mutated in the B.1.351 and B.1.1.7 variants were reportedly recognized by nearly half of the unique spike-specific TCRs. In the small 56-69-year group, the increase in depth fell short of significance, most likely because of low power.

The time point label for this specimen denotes: baseline before first vaccination. Samples from vaccinated people were obtained from the UK trials COV001 and COV002, which included a single-blind randomized controlled phase 2/3 trial of AZD1222 (ChAdOx1 nCoV-19) in healthy adults. For TCRbeta chain sequencing, PBMC samples from trial participants were taken at day 0 and at day 28 after the second dose. Sequenced here: peripheral blood, sampled on day 0 of AZD1222 vaccination. This receptor chain uses TRBV7-8 and TRBJ2-7; the D segment may tentatively be TRBD1 or TRBD2, each giving 6 matched bases. The receptor comes from an adult in good health. The DNA is as follows: TGTGCCAGCAGCTTAGAGGGGGGCGGAGTCCCCTCCTACGAGCAGTACTTC. It translates as CASSLEGGGVPSYEQYF.